This T cell receptor beta chain was identified during a study of blood T cell repertoires in COVID-19. Looking at the study overall: PBMCs, B-cell-depleted T cells, or T cells were the source of the cDNA or gDNA that made up the material.

CDR1 and CDR2 from the germline V gene are SGHRS and YFSETQ. Trimming took 2 bases from V and 8 from J; bases not matched to a gene: 5. The CDR3 has 15 amino acids. Method: immunoSEQ multiplex PCR; TCRdb's copy keeps in-frame clones and lacks some. Of approximately 200,000 clones listed, approximately 90% were seen once; the top ten hold 2% to 3%. The sequenced sample consisted of peripheral blood. The sequence derives from a man in his thirties or forties with COVID-19, enrolled during active disease. The rearrangement joins TRBV5-1 to TRBJ1-4; 11 bases align to TRBD1. The CDR3 sequence: CASSFGTGGFEKLFF. The CDR3, as DNA: TGCGCCAGCAGCTTCGGGACAGGGGGTTTCGAAAAACTGTTTTTT. The full variable domain, rest sourced from reference TRBV5-1 and TRBJ1-4, is KAGVTQTPRYLIKTRGQQVTLSCSPISGHRSVSWYQQTPGQGLQFLFEYFSETQRNKGNFPGRFSGRQFSNSRSEMNVSTLELGDSALYLCASSFGTGGFEKLFFGSGTQLSVL.